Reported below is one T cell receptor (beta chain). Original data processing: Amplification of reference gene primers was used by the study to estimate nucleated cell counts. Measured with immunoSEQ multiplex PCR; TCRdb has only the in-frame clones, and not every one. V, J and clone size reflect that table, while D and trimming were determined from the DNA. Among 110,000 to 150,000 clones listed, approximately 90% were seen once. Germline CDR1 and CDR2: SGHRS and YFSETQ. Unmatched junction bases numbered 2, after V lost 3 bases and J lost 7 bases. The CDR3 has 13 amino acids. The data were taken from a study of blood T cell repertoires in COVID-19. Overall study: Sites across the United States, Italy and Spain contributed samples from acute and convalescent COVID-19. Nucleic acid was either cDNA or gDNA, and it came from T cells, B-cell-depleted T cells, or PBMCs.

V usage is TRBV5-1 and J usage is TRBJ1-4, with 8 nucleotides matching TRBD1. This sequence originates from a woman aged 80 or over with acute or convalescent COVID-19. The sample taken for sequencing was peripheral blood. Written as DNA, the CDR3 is TGCGCCAGCAGCTCAGGGGGCGTTGAAAAACTGTTTTTT. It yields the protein CASSSGGVEKLFF.